This T cell receptor (beta chain) was found in a study of cytotoxic CD8 clonotypes in ibrutinib-treated CLL. A word on this clone: Its specificity is not known. The sample has other DNA sequences that encode this CDR3 too.

Germline V lookup: CDR1 KGHSH, CDR2 LQKENI. This CDR3 has 13 residues. The V gene lost 3 bases and the J gene lost 5 bases, with 10 bases spanning the gap. Depths of 1 in 200,000 to 1 in 1 million T cells were the sequencing target. Only in-frame clones appear in the TCRdb table, and some are missing; sequencing was by immunoSEQ multiplex PCR. The sample includes some 310,000 clones, around four fifths of them seen just once. General observations from the study: Clonality was higher at ibrutinib response and returned toward baseline at progression.

This chain connects TRBV18 to TRBJ1-1, with D maybe TRBD1 (5 bases). The receptor was isolated from a human donor with chronic lymphocytic leukemia. The sample was PBMCs, taken before ibrutinib treatment. CDR3 DNA sequence: TGTGCCAGCTCACCTTCTGGGGGGACTGAAGCTTTCTTT. It specifies CASSPSGGTEAFF.